Each of the 10 T cell receptor beta chains below was sequenced from the same sample in a study of blood T cells in healthy people across ages. Then a second PCR, running roughly 6 to 12 cycles, was carried out with a sample-barcoded 5' primer and a J-beta primer mix. Each CDR3 protein gets one entry after TCRdb re-called the 5' RACE reads with MiXCR. The data contain some 940,000 distinct CDR3 sequences, 25% to 35% of them singletons. The sample was also reused in another study, on T cells of mothers and their children.

Specimen: blood. These receptors were collected from a middle-aged woman in good health.

There are many counts of this clonotype. One base away lies a much larger clone, so this may be a sequencing read error. The V and J genes are TRBV6-4 and TRBJ2-6; perhaps TRBD1 as D (5 bases). The CDR3 has 14 residues. In germline, CDR1 is MRHNA, CDR2 SNTAGT. The CDR3 sequence is CASSDGSGANVRTF. The CDR3 coding sequence is TGTGCCAGCAGTGACGGCTCTGGGGCCAACGTCCGGACTTTC.

This clonotype was observed at least ten times. The CDR3 reads CSAVGQLNTEAFF. As DNA, the CDR3 is TGCAGCGCAGTCGGACAGTTGAACACTGAAGCTTTCTTT. The chain has TRBV29-1 and TRBJ1-1; a weak D match, TRBD1 (6 bases). The ends were cut back, 7 bases at V and 0 bases at J, with 12 bases in the middle. The CDR3 totals 13 residues. Germline CDR1 is SQVTM and CDR2 is ANQGSEA.

As for this clonotype: A much larger clone lies one base from this, so it may be a read error. The genes are TRBV4-3 and TRBJ2-3; TRBD2 agrees at 12 bases. CDR3 length equals 19 residues. V lost 1 base, J lost 4 bases, and 12 bases stayed unmatched. The V gene's germline CDR1 is LGHNA and CDR2 YSLEER. The CDR3 coding sequence is TGCGCCAGCAGCCAAGGCTCTAGCGGGGGGGCAGTAGTAGCAGATACGCAGTATTTT. Encoded protein: CASSQGSSGGAVVADTQYF.

This chain uses TRBV7-2 with TRBJ2-1; 9 bases fit TRBD2. The CDR3 is 15 residues long. Germline-derived CDR1 and CDR2 are SGHTA and FQGNSA. The ends lost 4 bases at V and 10 bases at J; junction bases unmatched: 11. CDR3 sequence: CASSSSRAGGEEQFF. The CDR3 nucleotides are TGTGCCAGCAGCTCCTCTCGGGCGGGGGGGGAGGAGCAGTTCTTC.

The rearrangement uses TRBV18 and TRBJ2-5; the match to TRBD2 covers 9 bases. V shed 1 base, J shed 3 bases, and the junction held 3 bases outside the gene matches. CDR1 and CDR2 from the germline V gene are KGHSH and LQKENI. The CDR3 length is 15 residues. CDR3 DNA: TGTGCCAGCTCACCACAGCGGGGGGAAGAAGAGACCCAGTACTTC. Protein sequence: CASSPQRGEEETQYF.

The chain couples TRBV27 to TRBJ2-6; 7 bases match TRBD1. The CDR3 totals 18 residues. Germline assignment: CDR1 MNHEY and CDR2 SMNVEV (reference sequence). The trim removed 3 bases at V and 0 bases at J, leaving 8 bases unmatched. CDR3 sequence (DNA): TGTGCCAGCAGTTTTACCCCGGACAGGCACTCTGGGGCCAACGTCCTGACTTTC. Its translation: CASSFTPDRHSGANVLTF.

J is TRBJ2-4 and V is TRBV7-8; 9 bases line up with TRBD1. CDR1 is SGHVS, CDR2 FQNEAQ, per germline. Trimming removed 0 bases from V and 14 bases from J; junction bases left unmatched: 20. The CDR3 has 18 amino acids. The CDR3 DNA sequence: TGTGCCAGCAGCTTAGCGTCCGGCCCCGGCGACAGGGGGTCTTTAAAGTACTTC. Amino acids: CASSLASGPGDRGSLKYF.

This clonotype occurred once. This may stem from a read error, because a much larger clone lies one nucleotide away. The V and J genes are TRBV9 and TRBJ2-1, with D possibly being TRBD2 (5 bases). This CDR3 has 14 residues. The germline gives CDR1 SGDLS, CDR2 YYNGEE. The V end was cut by 4 bases, the J end by 10 bases, with 18 bases between. The CDR3 region is CASSPWIRDYEQFF. Written as DNA, the CDR3 is TGTGCCAGCAGCCCTTGGATACGTGACTACGAGCAGTTCTTC.

This clonotype came up a few times. The rearrangement joins TRBV12-3 or TRBV12-4 to TRBJ2-5; TRBD1 matches at 7 bases. The junction had 10 bases not matched to a gene; V was cut back by 1 base and J by 5 bases. The CDR3 consists of 16 residues. This CDR3 reads CASSLVRRDSDETQYF. CDR3 in DNA: TGTGCCAGCAGTTTAGTTCGCCGGGACAGTGACGAGACCCAGTACTTC.

This clonotype was recorded at least ten times. The rearrangement uses TRBV29-1 and TRBJ1-4, with D possibly matching TRBD1 (6 bases). With 5 bases removed from V and 3 bases from J, the gap between germline ends came to 16 bases. This CDR3 is built from 15 residues. Germline V gene lookup returns CDR1 SQVTM and CDR2 ANQGSEA. The CDR3 region is CSVKHRASPNEKLFF. Here the CDR3 DNA reads TGCAGCGTTAAACACAGGGCTTCCCCTAATGAAAAACTGTTTTTT.